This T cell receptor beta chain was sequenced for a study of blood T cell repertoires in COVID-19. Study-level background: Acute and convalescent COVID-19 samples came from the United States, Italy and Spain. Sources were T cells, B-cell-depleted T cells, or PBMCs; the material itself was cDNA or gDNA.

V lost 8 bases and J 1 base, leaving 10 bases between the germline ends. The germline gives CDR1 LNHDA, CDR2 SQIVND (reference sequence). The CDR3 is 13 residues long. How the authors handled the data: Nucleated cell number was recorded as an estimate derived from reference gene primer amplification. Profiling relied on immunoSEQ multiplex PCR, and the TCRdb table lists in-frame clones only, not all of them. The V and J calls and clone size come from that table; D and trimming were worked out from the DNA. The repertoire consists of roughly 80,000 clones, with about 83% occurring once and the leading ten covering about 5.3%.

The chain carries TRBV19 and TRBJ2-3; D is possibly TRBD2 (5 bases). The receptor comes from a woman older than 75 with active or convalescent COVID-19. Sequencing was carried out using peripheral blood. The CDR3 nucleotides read TGTGCCAGTCACCGTAGCGGCACAGATACGCAGTATTTT. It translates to CASHRSGTDTQYF.